A selection of T cell receptor beta chains follows, all from one sample in a study of response to subunit inactivated influenza vaccine. TCRdb reprocessed the RT-PCR reads with MiXCR, giving one entry per CDR3 protein. The sample lists about 780,000 distinct CDR3 sequences; about 18% were seen once. The sample here was PBMCs from blood, taken around 5 days after vaccination. These receptors all come from a man aged 45-65 years who received an inactivated influenza vaccine. Each CDR3 is given with its conserved first and last residue. Each record gives: CDR3 protein, CDR3 DNA, V gene, clone size, D gene, J gene. A D gene is named only where the DNA matches it firmly. Expanded clones get a size class; other rows say once, few or many, or leave the size out.

CDR3aa: CASSLPPGQGKSDTQYF; CDR3nt: TGTGCCAGCAGCCTTCCCCCGGGACAGGGTAAATCAGATACGCAGTATTTT; v_gene: TRBV12-3/TRBV12-4; abundance: .; d_gene: TRBD1; j_gene: TRBJ2-3
CDR3aa: CAISEGPAVRGYTF; CDR3nt: TGTGCCATCAGTGAGGGACCGGCAGTTCGCGGCTACACCTTC; v_gene: TRBV10-3; abundance: .; d_gene: .; j_gene: TRBJ1-2
CDR3aa: CASSLAGRANEKLFF; CDR3nt: TGTGCCAGCAGCTTAGCGGGGAGGGCTAATGAAAAACTGTTTTTT; v_gene: TRBV7-2; abundance: few; d_gene: .; j_gene: TRBJ1-4
CDR3aa: CSATPGARGGWNEQYF; CDR3nt: TGCAGTGCTACCCCCGGGGCTAGGGGGGGCTGGAACGAGCAGTACTTC; v_gene: TRBV20-1; abundance: .; d_gene: .; j_gene: TRBJ2-7
CDR3aa: CSVGGLITGELFF; CDR3nt: TGCAGCGTTGGTGGGCTAATAACCGGGGAGCTGTTTTTT; v_gene: TRBV29-1; abundance: few; d_gene: .; j_gene: TRBJ2-2
CDR3aa: CATSRGPGLADYEQYF; CDR3nt: TGTGCCACCAGCAGAGGGCCGGGACTAGCAGACTACGAGCAGTACTTC; v_gene: TRBV15; abundance: .; d_gene: TRBD2; j_gene: TRBJ2-7
CDR3aa: CSVQDTLSYEQYF; CDR3nt: TGCAGCGTTCAAGATACACTCTCCTACGAGCAGTACTTC; v_gene: TRBV29-1; abundance: .; d_gene: .; j_gene: TRBJ2-7
CDR3aa: CASSLVPGEAYEQYF; CDR3nt: TGCGCCAGCAGCTTGGTTCCGGGAGAGGCCTACGAGCAGTACTTC; v_gene: TRBV5-1; abundance: .; d_gene: .; j_gene: TRBJ2-7
CDR3aa: CASSQDAQGPTDTQYF; CDR3nt: TGCGCCAGCAGCCAAGATGCCCAGGGGCCCACAGATACGCAGTATTTT; v_gene: TRBV4-1; abundance: .; d_gene: .; j_gene: TRBJ2-3
CDR3aa: CSALPRGGRYTGELFF; CDR3nt: TGCAGTGCCCTACCCCGGGGCGGGAGATACACCGGGGAGCTGTTTTTT; v_gene: TRBV20-1; abundance: .; d_gene: TRBD2; j_gene: TRBJ2-2
CDR3aa: CASGRHLNTEAFF; CDR3nt: TGTGCCAGCGGCCGACATTTGAACACTGAAGCTTTCTTT; v_gene: TRBV27; abundance: .; d_gene: .; j_gene: TRBJ1-1
CDR3aa: CASSGDRGVDYGYTF; CDR3nt: TGTGCCAGCAGCGGGGACAGGGGTGTCGACTATGGCTACACCTTC; v_gene: TRBV9; abundance: .; d_gene: TRBD1; j_gene: TRBJ1-2
CDR3aa: CASSVDPPVQYF; CDR3nt: TGTGCCAGCAGCGTGGACCCCCCCGTGCAGTACTTC; v_gene: TRBV5-6; abundance: few; d_gene: .; j_gene: TRBJ2-7
CDR3aa: CASSEWEGANTGELFF; CDR3nt: TGTGCCAGCAGTGAATGGGAGGGCGCGAACACCGGGGAGCTGTTTTTT; v_gene: TRBV2; abundance: few; d_gene: TRBD2; j_gene: TRBJ2-2
CDR3aa: CALSPALFSQDTGELFF; CDR3nt: TGTGCCCTCAGCCCCGCCCTTTTTAGCCAGGACACCGGGGAGCTGTTTTTT; v_gene: TRBV2; abundance: few; d_gene: .; j_gene: TRBJ2-2
CDR3aa: CASSSLPYEQYF; CDR3nt: TGTGCCAGCAGCTCCCTACCCTACGAGCAGTACTTC; v_gene: TRBV3-1; abundance: .; d_gene: .; j_gene: TRBJ2-7
CDR3aa: CAISLGQGWVTGELFF; CDR3nt: TGTGCCATCAGTCTCGGACAGGGATGGGTCACCGGGGAGCTGTTTTTT; v_gene: TRBV10-3; abundance: few; d_gene: TRBD1; j_gene: TRBJ2-2
CDR3aa: CASSATGQKSPLSEAFF; CDR3nt: TGCGCCAGCAGCGCAACGGGACAGAAGTCCCCTTTGTCTGAAGCTTTCTTT; v_gene: TRBV5-1; abundance: .; d_gene: TRBD1; j_gene: TRBJ1-1
CDR3aa: CSARSPVGETQYF; CDR3nt: TGCAGTGCTAGATCCCCCGTGGGAGAGACCCAGTACTTC; v_gene: TRBV20-1; abundance: many; d_gene: .; j_gene: TRBJ2-5
CDR3aa: CAGTGQLYGYTF; CDR3nt: TGTGCCGGCACGGGACAGCTCTATGGCTACACCTTC; v_gene: TRBV7-9; abundance: few; d_gene: TRBD1; j_gene: TRBJ1-2
CDR3aa: CSASQGPFQETQYF; CDR3nt: TGCAGTGCTAGTCAGGGACCTTTCCAAGAGACCCAGTACTTC; v_gene: TRBV20-1; abundance: .; d_gene: .; j_gene: TRBJ2-5
CDR3aa: CASSEFPGPYEQYF; CDR3nt: TGTGCCAGCAGTGAATTCCCTGGCCCCTACGAGCAGTACTTC; v_gene: TRBV6-1; abundance: few; d_gene: .; j_gene: TRBJ2-7
CDR3aa: CASSSQGLTTEAFF; CDR3nt: TGTGCCAGCAGTTCCCAAGGACTGACCACTGAAGCTTTCTTT; v_gene: TRBV12-3/TRBV12-4; abundance: few; d_gene: .; j_gene: TRBJ1-1
CDR3aa: CASSSWTGAEVETQYF; CDR3nt: TGTGCCAGCAGCTCCTGGACAGGGGCCGAGGTAGAGACCCAGTACTTC; v_gene: TRBV7-9; abundance: .; d_gene: TRBD1; j_gene: TRBJ2-5
CDR3aa: CASSSPPNIETQYF; CDR3nt: TGTGCCAGCAGTTCACCCCCCAACATCGAGACCCAGTACTTC; v_gene: TRBV12-3/TRBV12-4; abundance: .; d_gene: .; j_gene: TRBJ2-5
CDR3aa: CASSLFIPTGTNYNEQFF; CDR3nt: TGTGCCAGCAGTTTATTCATCCCCACCGGGACTAACTACAATGAGCAGTTCTTC; v_gene: TRBV27; abundance: few; d_gene: TRBD2; j_gene: TRBJ2-1
CDR3aa: CSARSTGMNTEAFF; CDR3nt: TGCAGTGCCCGTTCGACTGGGATGAACACTGAAGCTTTCTTT; v_gene: TRBV20-1; abundance: many; d_gene: .; j_gene: TRBJ1-1
CDR3aa: CASSRTSMDTEAFF; CDR3nt: TGTGCCAGCAGTCGGACATCTATGGACACTGAAGCTTTCTTT; v_gene: TRBV2; abundance: .; d_gene: .; j_gene: TRBJ1-1
CDR3aa: CASSFNRAREQYF; CDR3nt: TGTGCCAGCAGTTTTAACAGGGCTAGGGAGCAGTACTTC; v_gene: TRBV27; abundance: .; d_gene: .; j_gene: TRBJ2-7
CDR3aa: CASTTGLRIDTQYF; CDR3nt: TGTGCCAGTACGACAGGGTTACGGATAGATACGCAGTATTTT; v_gene: TRBV19; abundance: .; d_gene: TRBD1; j_gene: TRBJ2-3
CDR3aa: CASSAGTSVDIQYF; CDR3nt: TGTGCCAGCAGCGCGGGGACTAGCGTTGACATTCAGTACTTC; v_gene: TRBV7-3; abundance: .; d_gene: TRBD2; j_gene: TRBJ2-4
CDR3aa: CASSPSPTYEQYF; CDR3nt: TGTGCCAGCAGCCCTAGCCCTACCTACGAGCAGTACTTC; v_gene: TRBV28; abundance: few; d_gene: .; j_gene: TRBJ2-7
CDR3aa: CSARAQNTEAFF; CDR3nt: TGCAGTGCTAGAGCGCAGAACACTGAAGCTTTCTTT; v_gene: TRBV20-1; abundance: few; d_gene: .; j_gene: TRBJ1-1